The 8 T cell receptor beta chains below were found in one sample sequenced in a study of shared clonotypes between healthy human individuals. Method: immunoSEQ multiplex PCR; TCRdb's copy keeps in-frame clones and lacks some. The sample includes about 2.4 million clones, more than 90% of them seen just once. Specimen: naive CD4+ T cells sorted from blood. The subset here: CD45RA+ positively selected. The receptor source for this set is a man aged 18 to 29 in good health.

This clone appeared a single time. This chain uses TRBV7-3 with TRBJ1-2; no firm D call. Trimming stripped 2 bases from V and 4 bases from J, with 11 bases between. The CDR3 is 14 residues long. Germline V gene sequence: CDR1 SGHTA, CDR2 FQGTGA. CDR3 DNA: TGTGCCAGCAGCTTAGATTTAGGAGCCTATGGCTACACCTTC. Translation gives CASSLDLGAYGYTF.

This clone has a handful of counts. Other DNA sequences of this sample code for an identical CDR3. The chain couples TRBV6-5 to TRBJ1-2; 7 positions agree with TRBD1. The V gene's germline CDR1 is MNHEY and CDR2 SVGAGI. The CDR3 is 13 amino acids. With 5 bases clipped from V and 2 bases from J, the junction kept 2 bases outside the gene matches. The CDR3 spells CASSLQGNYGYTF. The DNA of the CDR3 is TGTGCCAGCAGTCTACAGGGGAACTATGGCTACACCTTC.

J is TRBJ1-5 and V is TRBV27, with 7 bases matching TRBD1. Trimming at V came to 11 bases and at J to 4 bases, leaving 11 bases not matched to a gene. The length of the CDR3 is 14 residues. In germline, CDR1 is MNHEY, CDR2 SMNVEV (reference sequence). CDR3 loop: CAGQGGVCNQPQHF. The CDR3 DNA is TGTGCCGGGCAGGGGGGCGTTTGTAATCAGCCCCAGCATTTT.

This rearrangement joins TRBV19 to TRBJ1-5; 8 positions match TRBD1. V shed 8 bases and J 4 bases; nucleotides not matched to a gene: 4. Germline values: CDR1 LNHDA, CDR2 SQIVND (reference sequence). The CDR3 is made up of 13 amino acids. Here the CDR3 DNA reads TGTGCCAGTGACAGGGGTGCTAATCAGCCCCAGCATTTT. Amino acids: CASDRGANQPQHF.

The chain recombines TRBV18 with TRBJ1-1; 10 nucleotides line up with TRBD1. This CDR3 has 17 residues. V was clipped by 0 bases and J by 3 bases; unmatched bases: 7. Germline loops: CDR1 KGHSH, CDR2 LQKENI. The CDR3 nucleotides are TGTGCCAGCTCACCACCCGCGACAGGGGGCGGGGACACTGAAGCTTTCTTT. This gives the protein CASSPPATGGGDTEAFF.

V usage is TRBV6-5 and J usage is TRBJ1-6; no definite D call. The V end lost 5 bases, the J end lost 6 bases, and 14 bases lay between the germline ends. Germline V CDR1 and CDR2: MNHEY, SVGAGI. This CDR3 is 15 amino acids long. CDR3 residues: CASSLKGPTNSPLHF. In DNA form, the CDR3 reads TGTGCCAGCAGTCTGAAAGGGCCGACTAATTCACCCCTCCACTTT.

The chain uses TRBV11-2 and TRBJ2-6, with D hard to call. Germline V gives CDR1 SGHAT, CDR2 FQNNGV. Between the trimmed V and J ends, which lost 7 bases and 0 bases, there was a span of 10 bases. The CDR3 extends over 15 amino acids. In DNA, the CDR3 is TGTGCCAGCACGATTACTGTCTCTGGGGCCAACGTCCTGACTTTC. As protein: CASTITVSGANVLTF. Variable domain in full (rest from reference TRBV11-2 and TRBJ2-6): EAGVAQSPRYKIIEKRQSVAFWCNPISGHATLYWYQQILGQGPKLLIQFQNNGVVDDSQLPKDRFSAERLKGVDSTLKIQPAKLEDSAVYLCASTITVSGANVLTFGAGSRLTVL.

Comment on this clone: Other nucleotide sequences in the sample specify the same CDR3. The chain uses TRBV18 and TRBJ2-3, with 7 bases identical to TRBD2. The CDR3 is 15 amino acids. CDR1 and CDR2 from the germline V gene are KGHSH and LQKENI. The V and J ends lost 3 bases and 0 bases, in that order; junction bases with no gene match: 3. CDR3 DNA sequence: TGTGCCAGCTCACCGGGAGGGACCAGCACAGATACGCAGTATTTT. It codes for CASSPGGTSTDTQYF.